This record concerns one T cell receptor beta chain sequence. Antigen: not known. This CDR3 is 17 amino acids long. The V segment lost 3 bases and the J segment 7 bases; nucleotides outside the gene matches: 14. Per germline, CDR1 LNHDA and CDR2 SQIVND (reference sequence). 13 Jbeta primers and 60 Vbeta primers were used for the PCR. The method was immunoSEQ multiplex PCR; TCRdb's version includes in-frame clones alone and lacks a portion of them. The sample holds around 30,000 clones, 85% to 90% seen once. This specimen belongs to a study of cytomegalovirus exposure and HLA in healthy donors. Points from the study as a whole: Indistinguishable V segments, including TRBV6-2 and TRBV6-3, were excluded. A later analysis reported that several of the most significant clusters appeared to be linked to common viral pathogens, among them Epstein-Barr virus. Investigators reported 164 TCR beta chains as tied to cytomegalovirus. Segments of the TCR beta V type were, in most cases, productive about 87% or about 30% of the time in an earlier analysis.

This TCR was recovered from a boy younger than 18 in good health and CMV-seronegative. The chain recombines TRBV19 with TRBJ2-4; 8 bases match TRBD2. Specimen: PBMCs. The chain's CDR3 is CASSIGLAGGLGNIQYF. The CDR3 coding sequence is TGTGCCAGTAGTATTGGACTAGCTGGTGGTTTAGGGAACATTCAGTACTTC.